The T cell receptor (beta chain) under discussion was sequenced for a study of blood T cells in healthy people across ages. A second PCR of roughly 7 to 11 cycles used a sample-barcoded 5' primer and a J-beta primer mix. TCRdb independently ran MiXCR on the 5' RACE reads; one entry per CDR3 protein. Of 1.8 million or so distinct CDR3 sequences listed, about two fifths are singletons. The CDR3 loop spans 14 amino acids. Germline V gene data show CDR1 as KGHSH and CDR2 as LQKENI. V shed 4 bases and J shed 7 bases, with 16 bases lying between them. The clonotype comes from a human donor in good health. The material sequenced was blood. The rearrangement links TRBV18 to TRBJ2-5; D is possibly TRBD1 (5 bases). The CDR3 DNA sequence: TGTGCCAGCTCACAGTTGACAGACTCTGCGACCCAGTACTTC. This encodes CASSQLTDSATQYF.